The T cell receptor (beta chain) under discussion was sequenced for a study of CD8 T cells in ankylosing spondylitis. To note about this clonotype: What it binds is unknown.

The germline V gene encodes CDR1 SNHLY and CDR2 FYNNEI. Between the trimmed V and J ends, which lost 2 bases and 8 bases, there was a span of 10 bases. The length of the CDR3 is 13 residues. 5'-RACE, quantitative and with molecular barcodes, yielded the TCR beta libraries. Each CDR3 protein gets one entry after TCRdb re-called the 5' RACE reads with MiXCR. The data show fewer than 650,000 distinct CDR3 sequences, roughly 13% seen once. General observations from the study: Typical of ankylosing spondylitis blood, it appeared, was a TCR beta motif of under 10 highly homologous variants. Earlier reports found some motif variants in synovial fluid and blood in reactive arthritis. Disease-associated clones were reportedly significantly overrepresented in matched ankylosing spondylitis synovial fluid.

This TCR came from a male donor with ankylosing spondylitis. Sequencing was performed on blood, either unsorted or a sorted T cell fraction (not recorded which). The chain has TRBV2 and TRBJ2-1; D call uncertain. This chain's CDR3 is CASSEFVLDEQFF. CDR3 bases: TGTGCCAGCAGTGAATTCGTGTTGGATGAGCAGTTCTTC.